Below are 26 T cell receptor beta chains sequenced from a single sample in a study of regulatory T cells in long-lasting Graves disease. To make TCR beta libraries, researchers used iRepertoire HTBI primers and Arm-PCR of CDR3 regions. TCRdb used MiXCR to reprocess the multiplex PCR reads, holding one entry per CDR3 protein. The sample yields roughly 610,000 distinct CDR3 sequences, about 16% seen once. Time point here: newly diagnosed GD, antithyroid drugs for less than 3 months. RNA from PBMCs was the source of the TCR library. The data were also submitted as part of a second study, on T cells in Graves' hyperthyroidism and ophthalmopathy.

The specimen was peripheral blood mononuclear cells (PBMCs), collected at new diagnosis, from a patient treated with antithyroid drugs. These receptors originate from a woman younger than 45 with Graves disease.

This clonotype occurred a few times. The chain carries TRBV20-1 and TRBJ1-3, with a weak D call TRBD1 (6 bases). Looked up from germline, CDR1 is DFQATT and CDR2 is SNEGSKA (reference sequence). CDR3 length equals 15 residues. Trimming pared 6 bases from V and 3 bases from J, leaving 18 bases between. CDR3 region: CSALGRGADGNTIYF. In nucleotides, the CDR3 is TGCAGTGCCCTAGGGCGGGGGGCGGATGGAAACACCATATATTTT.

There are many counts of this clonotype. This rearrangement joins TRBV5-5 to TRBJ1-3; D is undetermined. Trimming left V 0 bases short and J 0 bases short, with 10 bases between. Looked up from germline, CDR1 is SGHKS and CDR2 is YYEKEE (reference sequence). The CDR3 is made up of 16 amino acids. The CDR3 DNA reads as TGTGCCAGCAGCTTGGTTGGCGGAAGCTCTGGAAACACCATATATTTT. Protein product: CASSLVGGSSGNTIYF. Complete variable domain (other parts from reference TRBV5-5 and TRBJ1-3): DAGVTQSPTHLIKTRGQQVTLRCSPISGHKSVSWYQQVLGQGPQFIFQYYEKEERGRGNFPDRFSARQFPNYSSELNVNALLLGDSALYLCASSLVGGSSGNTIYFGEGSWLTVV.

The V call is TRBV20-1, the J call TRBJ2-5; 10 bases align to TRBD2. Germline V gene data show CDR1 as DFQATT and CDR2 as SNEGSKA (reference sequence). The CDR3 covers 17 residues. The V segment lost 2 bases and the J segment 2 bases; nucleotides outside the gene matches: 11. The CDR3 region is CSARRPGLASTQETQYF. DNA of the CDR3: TGCAGTGCTAGAAGGCCGGGACTAGCGAGCACACAAGAGACCCAGTACTTC.

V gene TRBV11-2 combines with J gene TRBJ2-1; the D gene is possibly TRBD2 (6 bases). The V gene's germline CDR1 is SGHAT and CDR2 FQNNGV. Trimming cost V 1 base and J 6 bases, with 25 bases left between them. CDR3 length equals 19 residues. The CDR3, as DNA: TGTGCCAGCAGCTTAGGACCGGGGGTCCCGAGACAACTCACCAATGAGCAGTTCTTC. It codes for CASSLGPGVPRQLTNEQFF.

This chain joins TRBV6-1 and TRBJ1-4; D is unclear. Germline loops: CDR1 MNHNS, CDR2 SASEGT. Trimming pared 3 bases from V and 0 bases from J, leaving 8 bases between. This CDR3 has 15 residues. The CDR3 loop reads CASSDPPATNEKLFF. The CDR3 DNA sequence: TGTGCCAGCAGTGACCCCCCGGCAACTAATGAAAAACTGTTTTTT.

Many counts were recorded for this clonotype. The CDR3 DNA reads TGTGCCAGCAGTCGGACGACAGGGCTGGGAGAGACCCAGTACTTC. Its protein is CASSRTTGLGETQYF. The V call is TRBV2, the J call TRBJ2-5, with 7 nucleotides matching TRBD1. The CDR3 spans 15 residues. Trimming took 5 bases from V and 4 from J; bases not matched to a gene: 10. CDR1 SNHLY and CDR2 FYNNEI come from the germline V gene.

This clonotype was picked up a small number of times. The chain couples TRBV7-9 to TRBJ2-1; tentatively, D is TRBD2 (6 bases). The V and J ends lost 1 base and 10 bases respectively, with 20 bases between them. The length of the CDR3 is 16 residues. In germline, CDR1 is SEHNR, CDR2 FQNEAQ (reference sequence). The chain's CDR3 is CASSLGSLAGPLEQFF. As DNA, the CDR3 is TGTGCCAGCAGCTTAGGGAGTTTGGCGGGGCCTTTGGAGCAGTTCTTC.

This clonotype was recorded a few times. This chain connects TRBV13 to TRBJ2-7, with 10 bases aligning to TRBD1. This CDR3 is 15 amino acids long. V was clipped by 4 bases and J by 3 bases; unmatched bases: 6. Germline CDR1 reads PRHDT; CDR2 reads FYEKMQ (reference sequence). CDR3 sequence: CASSSRQGAHYEQYF. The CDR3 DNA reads TGTGCCAGCAGCTCAAGACAGGGGGCTCACTACGAGCAGTACTTC.

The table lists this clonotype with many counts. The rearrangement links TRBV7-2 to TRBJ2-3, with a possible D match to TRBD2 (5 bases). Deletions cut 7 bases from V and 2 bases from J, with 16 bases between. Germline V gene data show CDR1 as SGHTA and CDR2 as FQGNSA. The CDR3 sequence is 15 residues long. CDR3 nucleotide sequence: TGTGCCAGCATCTCAAGTGGAGGCCTCACAGATACGCAGTATTTT. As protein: CASISSGGLTDTQYF.

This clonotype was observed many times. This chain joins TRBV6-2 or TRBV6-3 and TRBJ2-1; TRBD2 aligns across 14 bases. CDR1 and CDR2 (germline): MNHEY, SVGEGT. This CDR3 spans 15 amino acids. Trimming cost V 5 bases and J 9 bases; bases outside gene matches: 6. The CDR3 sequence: CASSVGLAGVGEQFF. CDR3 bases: TGTGCCAGCAGTGTGGGACTAGCGGGAGTAGGTGAGCAGTTCTTC.

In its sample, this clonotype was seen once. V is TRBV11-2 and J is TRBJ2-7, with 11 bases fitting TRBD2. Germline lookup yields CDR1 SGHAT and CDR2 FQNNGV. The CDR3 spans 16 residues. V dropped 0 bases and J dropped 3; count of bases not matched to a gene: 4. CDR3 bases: TGTGCCAGCAGCTTAGAAAGACTAGCGGGACTCTACGAGCAGTACTTC. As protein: CASSLERLAGLYEQYF.

Here the CDR3 DNA reads TGCAGTGCTAGCCGGGACAGGGGGGCCAAAAACATTCAGTACTTC. This translates into CSASRDRGAKNIQYF. The gene calls are TRBV20-1 and TRBJ2-4; 11 positions match TRBD1. Germline CDR1 DFQATT, CDR2 SNEGSKA (reference sequence). This CDR3 has 15 residues. The J segment lost 1 base and the V segment lost 3 bases, leaving 2 bases of the junction unmatched.

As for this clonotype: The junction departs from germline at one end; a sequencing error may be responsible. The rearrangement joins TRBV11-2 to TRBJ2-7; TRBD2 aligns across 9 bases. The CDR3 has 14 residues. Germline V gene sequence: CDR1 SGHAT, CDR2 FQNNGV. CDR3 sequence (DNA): TGTGCCGGCAGCAAGACTAGCGGAAGTTACGAGCAGTACTTC. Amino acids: CAGSKTSGSYEQYF.

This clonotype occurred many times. This CDR3 reads CATSDSRAEKLFF. CDR3 sequence (DNA): TGTGCCACCAGTGATTCCCGAGCCGAAAAACTGTTTTTT. The chain combines TRBV24-1 with TRBJ1-4; D gene uncertain. The CDR3 runs 13 residues. In germline, CDR1 is KGHDR, CDR2 SFDVKD. The V end lost 2 bases, the J end lost 8 bases, and 8 bases lay between the germline ends.

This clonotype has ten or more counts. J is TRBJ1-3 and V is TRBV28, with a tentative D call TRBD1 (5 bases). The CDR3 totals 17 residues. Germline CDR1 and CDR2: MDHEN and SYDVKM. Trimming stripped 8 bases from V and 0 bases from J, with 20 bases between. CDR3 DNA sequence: TGTGCCAGCGGAGAAACAACGGACAAATACTCTGGAAACACCATATATTTT. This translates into CASGETTDKYSGNTIYF.

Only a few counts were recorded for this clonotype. The CDR3 DNA reads as TGCAGCGTTGAAGGAAGGACTAGCGGGACCTATTTCGCCTACAATGAGCAGTTCTTC. Amino acids: CSVEGRTSGTYFAYNEQFF. The chain combines TRBV29-1 with TRBJ2-1; 12 bases fit TRBD2. This CDR3 region has 19 residues. The V gene end was trimmed by 1 base and the J gene end by 2 bases; junction bases not matched to a gene: 12. The germline V gene encodes CDR1 SQVTM and CDR2 ANQGSEA.

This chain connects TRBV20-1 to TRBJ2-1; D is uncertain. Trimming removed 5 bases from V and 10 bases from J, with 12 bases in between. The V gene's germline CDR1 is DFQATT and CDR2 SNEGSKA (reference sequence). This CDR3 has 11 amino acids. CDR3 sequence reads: CSADPSREQFF. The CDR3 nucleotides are TGCAGTGCTGATCCCTCCCGGGAGCAGTTCTTC.

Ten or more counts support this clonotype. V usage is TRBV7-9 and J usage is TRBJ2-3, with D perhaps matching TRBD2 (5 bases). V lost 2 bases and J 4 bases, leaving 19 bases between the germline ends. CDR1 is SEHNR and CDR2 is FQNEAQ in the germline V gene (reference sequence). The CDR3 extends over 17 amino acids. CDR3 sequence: CASSLPPGRVSADTQYF. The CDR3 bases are TGTGCCAGCAGCTTACCCCCGGGAAGGGTAAGCGCAGATACGCAGTATTTT.

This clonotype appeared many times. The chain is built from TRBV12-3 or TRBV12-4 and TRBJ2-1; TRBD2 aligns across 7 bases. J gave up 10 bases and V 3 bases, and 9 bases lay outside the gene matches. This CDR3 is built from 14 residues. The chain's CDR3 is CASSLVGGLGEQFF. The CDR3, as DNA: TGTGCCAGCAGTTTGGTGGGAGGGCTGGGGGAGCAGTTCTTC.

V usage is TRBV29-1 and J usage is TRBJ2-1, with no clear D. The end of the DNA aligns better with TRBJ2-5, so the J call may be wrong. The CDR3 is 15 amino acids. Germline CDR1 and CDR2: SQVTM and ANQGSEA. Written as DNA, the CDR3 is TGCAGCGCCTCAGGTAACTTTGTGACGAAAGAGACCCAGTACTTC. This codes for CSASGNFVTKETQYF.

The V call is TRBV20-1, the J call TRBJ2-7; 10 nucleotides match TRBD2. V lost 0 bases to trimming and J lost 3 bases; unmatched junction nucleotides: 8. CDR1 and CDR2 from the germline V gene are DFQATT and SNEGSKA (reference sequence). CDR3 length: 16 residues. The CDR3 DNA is TGCAGTGCTAGAGAGCCGGGACTAGCGATTCGCTACGAGCAGTACTTC. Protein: CSAREPGLAIRYEQYF.

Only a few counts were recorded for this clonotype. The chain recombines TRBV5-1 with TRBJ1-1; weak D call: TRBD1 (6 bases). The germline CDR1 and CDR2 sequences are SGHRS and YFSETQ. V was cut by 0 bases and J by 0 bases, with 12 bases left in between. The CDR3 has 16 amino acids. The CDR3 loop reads CASSLARGVLNTEAFF. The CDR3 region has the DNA TGCGCCAGCAGCTTGGCAAGGGGGGTTTTGAACACTGAAGCTTTCTTT. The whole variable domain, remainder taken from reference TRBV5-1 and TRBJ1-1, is KAGVTQTPRYLIKTRGQQVTLSCSPISGHRSVSWYQQTPGQGLQFLFEYFSETQRNKGNFPGRFSGRQFSNSRSEMNVSTLELGDSALYLCASSLARGVLNTEAFFGQGTRLTVV.

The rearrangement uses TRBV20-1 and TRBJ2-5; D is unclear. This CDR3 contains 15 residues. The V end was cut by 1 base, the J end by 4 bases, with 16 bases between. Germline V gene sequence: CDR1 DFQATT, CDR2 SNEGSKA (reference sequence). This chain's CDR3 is CSARVIHRVGETQYF. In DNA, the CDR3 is TGCAGTGCTAGAGTCATCCACCGGGTGGGAGAGACCCAGTACTTC.

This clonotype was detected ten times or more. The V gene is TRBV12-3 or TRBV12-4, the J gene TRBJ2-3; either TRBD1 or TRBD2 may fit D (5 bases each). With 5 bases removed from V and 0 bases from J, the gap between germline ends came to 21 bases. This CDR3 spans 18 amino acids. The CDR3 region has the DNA TGTGCCAGCAGTGCAGCCCCGGGACGGCTTTCTAGCACAGATACGCAGTATTTT. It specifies CASSAAPGRLSSTDTQYF.

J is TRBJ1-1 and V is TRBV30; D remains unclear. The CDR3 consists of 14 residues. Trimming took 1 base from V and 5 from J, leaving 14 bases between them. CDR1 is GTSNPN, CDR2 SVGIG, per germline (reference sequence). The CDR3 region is CAWSGLAFGTEAFF. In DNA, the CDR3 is TGTGCCTGGAGTGGGTTGGCGTTTGGGACTGAAGCTTTCTTT.

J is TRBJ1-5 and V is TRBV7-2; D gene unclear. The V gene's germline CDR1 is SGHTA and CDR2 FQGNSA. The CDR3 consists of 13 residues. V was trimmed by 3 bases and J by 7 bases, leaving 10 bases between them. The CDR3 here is CASSFSGVQPQHF. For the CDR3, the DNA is TGTGCCAGCAGCTTCTCTGGGGTACAGCCCCAGCATTTT. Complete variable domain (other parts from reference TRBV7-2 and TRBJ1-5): GAGVSQSPSNKVTEKGKDVELRCDPISGHTALYWYRQSLGQGLEFLIYFQGNSAPDKSGLPSDRFSAERTGGSVSTLTIQRTQQEDSAVYLCASSFSGVQPQHFGDGTRLSIL.